These 16 T cell receptor beta chains were all obtained from the same sample, sequenced in a study of blood T cell repertoires in COVID-19. Using immunoSEQ multiplex PCR, the repertoire was profiled, and TCRdb retains in-frame clones only, with some absent. The sample holds more than 200,000 clones; approximately 90% are singletons and the top ten take around 1.8%. The source material was PBMCs or T cells enriched from blood (not recorded which). Receptors were obtained from a man aged 35-49 years who had recovered from COVID-19.

V is TRBV3-1 (or the pseudogene TRBV3-2) and J is TRBJ1-2; D is perhaps TRBD1 (6 bases). This CDR3 is 16 amino acids long. CDR1 and CDR2 (germline): LGHDT, YNNKEL (reference sequence). V lost 1 base to trimming and J lost 3 bases, with 15 bases between them. This chain's CDR3 is CASSQGGGGSDYGYTF. The CDR3 region has the DNA TGTGCCAGCAGCCAAGGGGGTGGGGGCAGCGACTATGGCTACACCTTC.

The genes are TRBV5-4 and TRBJ2-1; tentative D call: TRBD2 (5 bases). This CDR3 is 15 amino acids long. The V end lost 4 bases, the J end lost 0 bases, and 11 bases lay between the germline ends. Germline CDR1 and CDR2: SGHNT and YYREEE (reference sequence). The CDR3 loop reads CASSLDSSSYNEQFF. The CDR3 DNA reads as TGTGCCAGCAGCCTGGACTCTAGCTCCTACAATGAGCAGTTCTTC. Filled out from reference TRBV5-4 and TRBJ2-1, the complete variable domain reads ETGVTQSPTHLIKTRGQQVTLRCSSQSGHNTVSWYQQALGQGPQFIFQYYREEENGRGNFPPRFSGLQFPNYSSELNVNALELDDSALYLCASSLDSSSYNEQFFGPGTRLTVL.

V gene TRBV13 combines with J gene TRBJ2-7; 7 nucleotides agree with TRBD1. V was clipped by 3 bases and J by 3 bases; unmatched bases: 8. Per the germline V gene, CDR1 is PRHDT and CDR2 is FYEKMQ (reference sequence). The CDR3 is 15 residues long. Here the CDR3 reads CASSFIAGGFYEQYF. CDR3 nucleotide sequence: TGTGCCAGCAGCTTTATAGCAGGGGGTTTCTACGAGCAGTACTTC.

The J gene is TRBJ1-5, the V gene TRBV28, with 8 bases aligning to TRBD1. Germline CDR1 reads MDHEN; CDR2 reads SYDVKM. This CDR3 comprises 20 residues. Trimming removed 4 bases from V and 0 bases from J; junction bases left unmatched: 17. The CDR3 nucleotides read TGTGCCAGCAGTTCAATACCGGGGAGACAGGGGATTTATAGCAATCAGCCCCAGCATTTT. It yields the protein CASSSIPGRQGIYSNQPQHF.

The rearrangement uses TRBV11-3 and TRBJ2-3; tentatively, D is TRBD1 (7 bases). Trimming took 5 bases from V and 5 from J, leaving 14 bases between them. This CDR3 spans 14 amino acids. Germline lookup yields CDR1 SGHNT and CDR2 YENEEA. CDR3 DNA: TGTGCCAGCAGCCCGGAGGGGGCGGTAGATACGCAGTATTTT. Its translation is CASSPEGAVDTQYF.

The V gene is TRBV19, the J gene TRBJ1-4, with 10 bases fitting TRBD1. The CDR3 consists of 17 residues. Germline assignment: CDR1 LNHDA and CDR2 SQIVND (reference sequence). V was pared by 3 bases and J by 5 bases, with 9 bases of the junction left unmatched. The CDR3 here is CASSMRQGALANEKLFF. The DNA for the CDR3 is TGTGCCAGTAGTATGCGACAGGGGGCGCTTGCAAATGAAAAACTGTTTTTT.

The V gene is TRBV9, the J gene TRBJ2-7; 7 positions agree with TRBD2. V shed 0 bases, J shed 5 bases, and the junction held 8 bases outside the gene matches. The CDR3 loop spans 15 amino acids. Germline CDR1 is SGDLS and CDR2 is YYNGEE. The CDR3 sequence: CASSVAPAGFDEQYF. In DNA form, the CDR3 reads TGTGCCAGCAGCGTAGCTCCAGCGGGGTTTGACGAGCAGTACTTC.

The rearrangement uses TRBV18 and TRBJ1-6; 7 positions agree with TRBD1. Germline loops: CDR1 KGHSH, CDR2 LQKENI. Germline trimming cut 2 bases from V and 7 bases from J; bases unmatched to any gene: 8. The CDR3 is made up of 16 amino acids. The CDR3 bases are TGTGCCAGCTCACCAACAGGGGAAGCAGGAAATTCACCCCTCCACTTT. It codes for CASSPTGEAGNSPLHF.

Comment on this clone: A read error may be the cause here, since a much bigger clone is one base away. This sequence joins TRBV27 and TRBJ2-5, with 7 bases fitting TRBD1. The germline CDR1 and CDR2 sequences are MNHEY and SMNVEV (reference sequence). CDR3 length equals 13 residues. Trimming removed 4 bases from V and 2 bases from J; junction bases left unmatched: 1. CDR3: CASSWDRQETQYF. Written as DNA, the CDR3 is TGTGCCAGCAGTTGGGACAGACAAGAGACCCAGTACTTC.

The chain carries TRBV2 and TRBJ1-4; D is possibly TRBD1 (6 bases). V was trimmed by 7 bases and J by 2 bases, leaving 14 bases between them. Germline CDR1 SNHLY, CDR2 FYNNEI. The CDR3 contains 15 residues. The CDR3 DNA is TGTGCCAGCAACGAGGGGGGGGCGACTAATGAAAAACTGTTTTTT. Amino acid sequence: CASNEGGATNEKLFF. Full variable domain (missing parts from reference TRBV2 and TRBJ1-4): EPEVTQTPSHQVTQMGQEVILRCVPISNHLYFYWYRQILGQKVEFLVSFYNNEISEKSEIFDDQFSVERPDGSNFTLKIRSTKLEDSAMYFCASNEGGATNEKLFFGSGTQLSVL.

A word on this clone: The junction shows a germline mismatch at one end, possibly a read error. The chain employs TRBV6-5 and TRBJ1-1, with D possibly matching TRBD1 (6 bases). CDR1 is MNHEY and CDR2 is SVGAGI in the germline V gene. The CDR3 is 13 amino acids. The CDR3 DNA is TGTGCAAGCAGTTACTCGATCCAGGGGGAAGCTTTCTTT. Translation: CASSYSIQGEAFF.

The V call is TRBV18, the J call TRBJ2-5; tentative D call: TRBD2 (6 bases). Trimming cost V 4 bases and J 0 bases, with 6 bases left between them. This CDR3 region has 13 residues. Germline V gives CDR1 KGHSH, CDR2 LQKENI. The CDR3 DNA reads as TGTGCCAGCTCACGCGGGAACCAAGAGACCCAGTACTTC. As protein: CASSRGNQETQYF.

The chain links TRBV3-1 (or the pseudogene TRBV3-2) to TRBJ2-7, with D possibly TRBD1 on 6 matching bases. Trimming pared 0 bases from V and 2 bases from J, leaving 8 bases between. Germline-derived CDR1 and CDR2 are LGHDT and YNNKEL (reference sequence). The CDR3 runs to 14 residues. The chain's CDR3 is CASSQDWTAYEQYF. The CDR3 DNA reads TGTGCCAGCAGCCAAGATTGGACAGCCTACGAGCAGTACTTC.

This clone was seen a single time. This rearrangement joins TRBV27 to TRBJ2-7; 8 bases line up with TRBD2. The CDR3 contains 15 residues. The V gene's germline CDR1 is MNHEY and CDR2 SMNVEV (reference sequence). V lost 4 bases and J lost 0; bases outside the gene matches: 5. The CDR3, as DNA: TGTGCCAGCAGTTACAATAGCGGGAACTCCTACGAGCAGTACTTC. Translation: CASSYNSGNSYEQYF.

This clone appeared a single time. The same CDR3 is also encoded by other DNA sequences in this sample. CDR3: CASSFDRAGGYTF. In DNA form, the CDR3 reads TGTGCCAGCAGTTTTGACAGGGCCGGTGGCTACACCTTC. The chain has TRBV27 and TRBJ1-2, with 7 nucleotides matching TRBD1. The CDR3 has 13 residues. Germline V gene lookup returns CDR1 MNHEY and CDR2 SMNVEV (reference sequence). J lost 7 bases, V lost 3 bases, and 5 bases had no gene match.

The chain employs TRBV19 and TRBJ1-5, with TRBD1 matching over 7 bases. Germline assignment: CDR1 LNHDA and CDR2 SQIVND (reference sequence). This CDR3 is built from 15 residues. The ends lost 9 bases at V and 6 bases at J; junction bases unmatched: 14. The CDR3 region has the DNA TGTGCCAGCCAGAGCGCTGAGGGGGCGTCTCAGCCCCAGCATTTT. Its translation is CASQSAEGASQPQHF.